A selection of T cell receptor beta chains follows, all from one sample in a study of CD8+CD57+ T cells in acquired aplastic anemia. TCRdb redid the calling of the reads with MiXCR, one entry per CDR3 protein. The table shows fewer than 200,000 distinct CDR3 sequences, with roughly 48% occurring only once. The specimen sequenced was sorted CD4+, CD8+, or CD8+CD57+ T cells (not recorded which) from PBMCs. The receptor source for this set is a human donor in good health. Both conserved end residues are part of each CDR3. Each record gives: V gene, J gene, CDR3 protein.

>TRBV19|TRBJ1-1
CASSRGTSTEAFF
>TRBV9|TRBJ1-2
CASSVEGAAGTF
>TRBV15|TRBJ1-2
CATSKTNYGYTF
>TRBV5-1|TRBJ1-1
CASSEQGANTEAFF
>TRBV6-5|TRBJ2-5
CASSRGVQETQYF
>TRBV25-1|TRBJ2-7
CASSDLGGSDSYEQYF
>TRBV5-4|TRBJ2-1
CASSSQAGRFSYNEQFF
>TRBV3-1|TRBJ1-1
CASSRGQTSPEAFF
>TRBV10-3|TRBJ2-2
CAIASLGHNTGELFF
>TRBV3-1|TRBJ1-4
CASSQGVARINEKLFF
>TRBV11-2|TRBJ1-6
CASSWGQGSSPLHF
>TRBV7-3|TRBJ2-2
CASSQSGTGELFF
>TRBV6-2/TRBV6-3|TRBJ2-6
CASSYPTGLGSGANVLTF
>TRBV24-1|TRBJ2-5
CATDRGDQETQYF
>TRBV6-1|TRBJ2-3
CASSEVVIKREELDTQYF
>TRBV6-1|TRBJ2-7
CASNKDGGSSYEQYF
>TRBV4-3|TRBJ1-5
CASSQENRGQPQHF
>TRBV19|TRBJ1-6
CASNQGGNSPLHF
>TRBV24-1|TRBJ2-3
CATSDRGADTQYF
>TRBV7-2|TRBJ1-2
CASSLDAQIYGYTF
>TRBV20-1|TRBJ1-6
CSAREEANNSPLHF
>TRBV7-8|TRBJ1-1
CASNSPVNTEAFF
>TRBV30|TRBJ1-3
CAYQNRGNTIYF
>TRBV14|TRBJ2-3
CASSQGTSGRGTDTQYF
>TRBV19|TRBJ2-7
CASSMLAGGTYEQYF
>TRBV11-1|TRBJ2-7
CASSLTPPDSSYEQYF
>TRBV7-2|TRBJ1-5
CASSGRGISNQPQHF
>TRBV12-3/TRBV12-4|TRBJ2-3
CASSFGLTTDTQYF
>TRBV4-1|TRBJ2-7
CASSQALRQDPYEQYF
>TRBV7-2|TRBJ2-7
CASRFLSGEQYF
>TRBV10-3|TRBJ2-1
CAISEAGQGWNEQFF
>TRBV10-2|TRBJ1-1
CASIGRMNTEAFF
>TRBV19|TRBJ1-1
CASSFTKNTEAFF
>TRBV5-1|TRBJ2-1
CASSLVLAGSYNEQFF
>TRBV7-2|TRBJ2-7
CASSSQWGLGVYEQYF
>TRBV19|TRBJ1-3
CASSGGWPVGNTIYF
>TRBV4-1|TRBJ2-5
CASSQVSGAGGETQYF
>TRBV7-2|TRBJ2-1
CASSLGLNEQFF
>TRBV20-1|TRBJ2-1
CSARDREQFF
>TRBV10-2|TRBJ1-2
CASSEIGQGFGYTF
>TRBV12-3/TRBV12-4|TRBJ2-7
CASSLRTSGTSGQYF
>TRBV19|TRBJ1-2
CASRKDGNYGYTF
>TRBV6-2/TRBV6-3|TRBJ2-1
CASSYSRGASGRHNEQFF
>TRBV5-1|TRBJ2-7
CASSLPGGNYEQYF
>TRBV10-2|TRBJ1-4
CASSGHGTTNEKLFF
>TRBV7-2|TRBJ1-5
CASSLTGGLNQPQHF
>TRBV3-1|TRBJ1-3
CASSRDSLSGNTIYF
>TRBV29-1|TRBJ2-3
CSVEDRTGTGFTDTQYF
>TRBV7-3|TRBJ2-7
CASSYQGGQREEQYF
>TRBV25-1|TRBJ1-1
CASSEGAGEAFF
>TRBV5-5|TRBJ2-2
CASSLVGLAQIGGELFF
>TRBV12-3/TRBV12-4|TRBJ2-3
CASSLTRLAGTDTQYF
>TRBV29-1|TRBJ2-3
CSVSTSADTQYF